A selection of T cell receptor beta chains follows, all from one sample in a study of blood T cell repertoires in COVID-19. The repertoire was sequenced with immunoSEQ multiplex PCR; TCRdb's copy has only in-frame clones and lacks some. The sample has about 64,000 clones, approximately 90% seen once. Input material: peripheral blood. Every receptor here comes from a man in his fifties or sixties with active COVID-19. The CDR3 runs from the conserved cysteine through the conserved F or W.

v_call	cdr3_aa
TRBV7-3	CASSLQGHQETQYF
TRBV7-3	CASSLRDIPNEQFF
TRBV27	CASSYLQGAAFF
TRBV7-3	CASSRTADREAFF
TRBV6-6	CASRSGLAAKNIQYF
TRBV7-3	CASSFGRGETQYF
TRBV7-2	CASSSVGSGDSPLHF
TRBV6-5	CASNNRGGNTEAFF
TRBV5-6	CASSRRTGNYGYTF
TRBV28	CASAQLAGPYEQYF
TRBV6-2/TRBV6-3	CASSYGTGAYEQFF
TRBV6-5	CASSSYPDKAYEQYF
TRBV28	CASSDKYGYTF
TRBV29-1	CSAKQVVDPTDTQYF
TRBV6-7	CASSGVEYSPLHF
TRBV9	CASSGQGFLSF
TRBV7-2	CASSSDRAGWGGYTF
TRBV5-1	CASSFRQGSYEQYF
TRBV6-4	CANLGVLRLPRTEAFF
TRBV15	CATSESISGRMGNEQFF
TRBV19	CASTRQGPDEQYF
TRBV6-5	CASATGTPKRGYTF
TRBV9	CASSPSHPLGLAGPSNTGELFF
TRBV5-8	CASSPGGAGANVLTF
TRBV6-2/TRBV6-3	CASSYSSGYTF
TRBV7-3	CASSDRDRGDEQYF